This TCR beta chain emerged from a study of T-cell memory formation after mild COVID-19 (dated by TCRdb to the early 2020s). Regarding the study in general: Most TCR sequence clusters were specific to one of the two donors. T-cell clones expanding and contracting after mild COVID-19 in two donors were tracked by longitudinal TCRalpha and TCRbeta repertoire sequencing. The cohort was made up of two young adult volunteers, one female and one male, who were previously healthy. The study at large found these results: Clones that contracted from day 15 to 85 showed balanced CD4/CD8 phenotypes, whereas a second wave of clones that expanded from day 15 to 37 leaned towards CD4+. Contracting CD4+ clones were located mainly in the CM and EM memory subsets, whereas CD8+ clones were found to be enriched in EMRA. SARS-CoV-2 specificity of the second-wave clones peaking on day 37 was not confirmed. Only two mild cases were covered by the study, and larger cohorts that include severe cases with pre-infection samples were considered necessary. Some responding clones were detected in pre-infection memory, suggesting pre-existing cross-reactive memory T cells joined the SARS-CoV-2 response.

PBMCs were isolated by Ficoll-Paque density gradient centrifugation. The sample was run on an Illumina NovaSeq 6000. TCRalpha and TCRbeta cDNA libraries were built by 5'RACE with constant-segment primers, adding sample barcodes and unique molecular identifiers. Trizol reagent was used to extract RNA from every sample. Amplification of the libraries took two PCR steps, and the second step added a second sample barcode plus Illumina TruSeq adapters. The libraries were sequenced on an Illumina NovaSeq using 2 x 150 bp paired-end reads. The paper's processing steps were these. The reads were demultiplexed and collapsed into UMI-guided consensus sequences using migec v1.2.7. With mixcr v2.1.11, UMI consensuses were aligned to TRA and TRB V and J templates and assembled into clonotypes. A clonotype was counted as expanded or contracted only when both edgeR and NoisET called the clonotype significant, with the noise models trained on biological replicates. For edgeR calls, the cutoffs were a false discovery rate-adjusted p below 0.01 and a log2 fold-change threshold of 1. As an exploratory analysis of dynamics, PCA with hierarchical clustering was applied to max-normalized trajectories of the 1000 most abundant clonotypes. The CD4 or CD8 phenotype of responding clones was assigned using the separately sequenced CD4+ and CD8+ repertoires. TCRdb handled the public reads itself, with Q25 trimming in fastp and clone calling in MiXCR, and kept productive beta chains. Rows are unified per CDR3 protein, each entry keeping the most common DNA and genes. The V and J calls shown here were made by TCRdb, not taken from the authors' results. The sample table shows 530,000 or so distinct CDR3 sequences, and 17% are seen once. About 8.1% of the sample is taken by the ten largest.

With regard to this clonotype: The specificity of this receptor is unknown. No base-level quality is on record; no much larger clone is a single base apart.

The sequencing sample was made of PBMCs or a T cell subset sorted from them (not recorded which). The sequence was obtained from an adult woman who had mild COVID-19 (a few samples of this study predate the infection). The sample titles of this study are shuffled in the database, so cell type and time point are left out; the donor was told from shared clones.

The DNA reads TGTGCCACCAGGACTAGCGGGAAGGTCGGTGAGCAGTTCTTC. The resulting protein is CATRTSGKVGEQFF. The chain is assembled from TRBV24-1 and TRBJ2-1, and 11 bases in between align with TRBD2. CDR1 KGHDR and CDR2 SFDVKD are derived from the germline V gene. The CDR3 holds 14 amino acids from the cysteine to the phenylalanine. Only the CDR3 DNA is retained, 42 bases long and in frame from the first base. At the junction V is shortened by 7 bases and J by 9 bases; bases outside the gene matches: 7.